The rows below give T cell receptor beta chains drawn from one sample of a study of shared T cell receptors in the human thymus. The protocol was immunoSEQ multiplex PCR, while the TCRdb copy is restricted to in-frame clones and leaves out a portion. The sample consists of approximately 490,000 clones, 75% to 80% of them appearing once. This sample also belongs to another study, concerning human thymus T cells.

Sequencing input: thymocytes. The receptors originated from a boy in the first two years of life with a congenital heart defect. Each CDR3 is given with its conserved first and last residue. The order of the fields is J gene, clone size, V gene, D gene, CDR3 protein, CDR3 DNA. A D gene is named only where the DNA matches it firmly. For some rows the clone size is stated as once, few or many, or as a class when expanded; others skip it.

J gene: TRBJ2-1
clone size: NA
V gene: TRBV10-2
D gene: TRBD2
CDR3 protein: CASSESRGLAGSDEQFF
CDR3 DNA: TGCGCCAGCAGTGAGTCGAGGGGACTAGCGGGATCAGATGAGCAGTTCTTC

J gene: TRBJ2-2
clone size: NA
V gene: TRBV11-2
D gene: TRBD2
CDR3 protein: CASSLRTSGKADTGELFF
CDR3 DNA: TGTGCCAGCAGCTTACGGACTAGCGGGAAAGCGGACACCGGGGAGCTGTTTTTT

J gene: TRBJ2-2
clone size: NA
V gene: TRBV30
D gene: TRBD1
CDR3 protein: CAWSVHRGRGELFF
CDR3 DNA: TGTGCCTGGAGTGTACACAGGGGGCGCGGGGAGCTGTTTTTT

J gene: TRBJ2-3
clone size: NA
V gene: TRBV7-9
D gene: TRBD2
CDR3 protein: CASSPPRIAGASTDTQYF
CDR3 DNA: TGTGCCAGCAGCCCACCCCGAATAGCGGGAGCTAGCACAGATACGCAGTATTTT

J gene: TRBJ1-1
clone size: NA
V gene: TRBV14
D gene: TRBD1
CDR3 protein: CASSHPPGQDVGNTEAFF
CDR3 DNA: TGTGCCAGCAGCCACCCACCGGGACAGGATGTAGGGAACACTGAAGCTTTCTTT

J gene: TRBJ2-7
clone size: NA
V gene: TRBV28
D gene: TRBD1
CDR3 protein: CASSETGVFSYEQYF
CDR3 DNA: TGTGCCAGCAGTGAAACAGGGGTTTTCTCCTACGAGCAGTACTTC

J gene: TRBJ1-3
clone size: NA
V gene: TRBV7-9
D gene: NA
CDR3 protein: CASSLVEAPPGNTIYF
CDR3 DNA: TGTGCCAGCAGCTTAGTTGAGGCACCCCCTGGAAACACCATATATTTT

J gene: TRBJ2-4
clone size: NA
V gene: TRBV4-1
D gene: NA
CDR3 protein: CASSQLDSFQNIQYF
CDR3 DNA: TGCGCCAGCAGCCAGTTGGACAGCTTCCAAAACATTCAGTACTTC

J gene: TRBJ1-2
clone size: NA
V gene: TRBV11-2
D gene: TRBD1
CDR3 protein: CASSPRTGGYGYTF
CDR3 DNA: TGTGCCAGCAGCCCTCGGACAGGCGGCTATGGCTACACCTTC

J gene: TRBJ1-6
clone size: NA
V gene: TRBV25-1
D gene: NA
CDR3 protein: CASSEYESGSLHF
CDR3 DNA: TGTGCCAGCAGTGAATACGAGTCCGGGTCCCTCCACTTT

J gene: TRBJ2-7
clone size: NA
V gene: TRBV19
D gene: NA
CDR3 protein: CASSIDSQGPYEQYF
CDR3 DNA: TGTGCCAGTAGTATAGATTCTCAGGGCCCCTACGAGCAGTACTTC

J gene: TRBJ2-7
clone size: NA
V gene: TRBV6-6
D gene: NA
CDR3 protein: CASSYGDEGVPDEQYF
CDR3 DNA: TGTGCCAGCAGTTACGGGGATGAGGGAGTCCCCGACGAGCAGTACTTC

J gene: TRBJ2-7
clone size: few
V gene: TRBV4-1
D gene: TRBD1
CDR3 protein: CASSPRTGGFAASYEQYF
CDR3 DNA: TGCGCCAGCAGCCCTCGGACAGGGGGGTTTGCGGCCTCCTACGAGCAGTACTTC

J gene: TRBJ2-5
clone size: NA
V gene: TRBV4-3
D gene: TRBD2
CDR3 protein: CASSQDGASGRPQETQYF
CDR3 DNA: TGCGCCAGCAGCCAAGATGGGGCTAGCGGCCGACCTCAAGAGACCCAGTACTTC

J gene: TRBJ2-7
clone size: NA
V gene: TRBV28
D gene: TRBD2
CDR3 protein: CASRRLAGGRYF
CDR3 DNA: TGTGCCAGCAGGCGACTAGCGGGAGGTCGGTACTTC

J gene: TRBJ2-1
clone size: NA
V gene: TRBV11-2
D gene: TRBD2
CDR3 protein: CASSFLTSGRTYSYNEQFF
CDR3 DNA: TGTGCCAGCAGCTTCCTGACTAGCGGGAGGACCTACTCCTACAATGAGCAGTTCTTC

J gene: TRBJ2-1
clone size: NA
V gene: TRBV11-2
D gene: TRBD2
CDR3 protein: CASSLVASGRESNEQFF
CDR3 DNA: TGTGCCAGCAGCTTAGTGGCTAGCGGGAGGGAATCCAATGAGCAGTTCTTC

J gene: TRBJ2-1
clone size: few
V gene: TRBV19
D gene: TRBD2
CDR3 protein: CASSMARPEREGAYNEQFF
CDR3 DNA: TGTGCCAGTAGTATGGCGAGACCGGAGCGGGAGGGGGCCTACAATGAGCAGTTCTTC

J gene: TRBJ1-1
clone size: NA
V gene: TRBV19
D gene: NA
CDR3 protein: CASSIERDTDTEAFF
CDR3 DNA: TGTGCCAGTAGTATAGAAAGGGACACTGACACTGAAGCTTTCTTT

J gene: TRBJ2-2
clone size: once
V gene: TRBV27
D gene: TRBD2
CDR3 protein: CASRPGLGNTGELFF
CDR3 DNA: TGTGCCAGCCGGCCGGGACTAGGGAACACCGGGGAGCTGTTTTTT

J gene: TRBJ1-2
clone size: NA
V gene: TRBV5-6
D gene: NA
CDR3 protein: CASSLGGVNYGYTF
CDR3 DNA: TGTGCCAGCAGCTTGGGGGGGGTGAACTATGGCTACACCTTC

J gene: TRBJ1-1
clone size: NA
V gene: TRBV7-9
D gene: NA
CDR3 protein: CASSLVFGFSGAFF
CDR3 DNA: TGTGCCAGCAGCTTAGTTTTCGGGTTCTCGGGGGCTTTCTTT

J gene: TRBJ2-3
clone size: few
V gene: TRBV4-2
D gene: TRBD1
CDR3 protein: CASSQPRDRGTDTQYF
CDR3 DNA: TGTGCCAGCAGCCAGCCCCGGGACAGGGGAACAGATACGCAGTATTTT

J gene: TRBJ1-2
clone size: NA
V gene: TRBV30
D gene: NA
CDR3 protein: CAWSVSTGELPANYGYTF
CDR3 DNA: TGTGCCTGGAGTGTTTCTACAGGAGAACTCCCTGCTAACTATGGCTACACCTTC

J gene: TRBJ2-4
clone size: NA
V gene: TRBV27
D gene: NA
CDR3 protein: CASGSPSKNIQYF
CDR3 DNA: TGTGCCAGCGGGAGCCCTTCCAAAAACATTCAGTACTTC

J gene: TRBJ2-3
clone size: few
V gene: TRBV30
D gene: TRBD2
CDR3 protein: CAWSVGLAGGPTDTQYF
CDR3 DNA: TGTGCCTGGAGTGTTGGCCTAGCGGGAGGGCCGACAGATACGCAGTATTTT

J gene: TRBJ1-1
clone size: NA
V gene: TRBV25-1
D gene: NA
CDR3 protein: CASSPPGQSSMNTEAFF
CDR3 DNA: TGTGCCAGCAGTCCCCCTGGACAGTCCAGCATGAACACTGAAGCTTTCTTT

J gene: TRBJ1-2
clone size: NA
V gene: TRBV19
D gene: NA
CDR3 protein: CASSIRTAHGYTF
CDR3 DNA: TGTGCCAGTAGTATAAGGACAGCCCATGGCTACACCTTC

J gene: TRBJ2-4
clone size: NA
V gene: TRBV7-8
D gene: NA
CDR3 protein: CASSSGNRVAKNIQYF
CDR3 DNA: TGTGCCAGCAGCTCAGGGAACAGGGTCGCCAAAAACATTCAGTACTTC

J gene: TRBJ2-3
clone size: NA
V gene: TRBV30
D gene: TRBD2
CDR3 protein: CAWSVPSIGLAGGPPDTDTQYF
CDR3 DNA: TGTGCCTGGAGTGTACCGTCTATTGGACTAGCGGGAGGCCCGCCTGACACAGATACGCAGTATTTT

J gene: TRBJ1-2
clone size: NA
V gene: TRBV7-2
D gene: TRBD1
CDR3 protein: CASSLAQGAANYGYTF
CDR3 DNA: TGTGCCAGCAGCTTAGCGCAGGGGGCGGCTAACTATGGCTACACCTTC

J gene: TRBJ2-1
clone size: NA
V gene: TRBV7-9
D gene: NA
CDR3 protein: CASSPEAGNEQFF
CDR3 DNA: TGTGCCAGCAGTCCGGAGGCGGGGAATGAGCAGTTCTTC

J gene: TRBJ2-7
clone size: NA
V gene: TRBV2
D gene: TRBD2
CDR3 protein: CASRRLAGGSYEQYF
CDR3 DNA: TGTGCCAGCAGACGACTAGCGGGAGGGTCCTACGAGCAGTACTTC

J gene: TRBJ2-1
clone size: NA
V gene: TRBV28
D gene: TRBD2
CDR3 protein: CASSFGGGSYNEQFF
CDR3 DNA: TGTGCCAGCAGTTTTGGGGGGGGCTCCTACAATGAGCAGTTCTTC

J gene: TRBJ1-1
clone size: NA
V gene: TRBV18
D gene: NA
CDR3 protein: CASSPSGPNTEAFF
CDR3 DNA: TGTGCCAGCTCACCGTCAGGGCCGAACACTGAAGCTTTCTTT

J gene: TRBJ2-1
clone size: NA
V gene: TRBV2
D gene: NA
CDR3 protein: CASVPGGAPYSYNEQFF
CDR3 DNA: TGTGCCAGCGTCCCAGGAGGGGCCCCCTACTCCTACAATGAGCAGTTCTTC

J gene: TRBJ1-2
clone size: NA
V gene: TRBV27
D gene: NA
CDR3 protein: CASSERGRANYGYTF
CDR3 DNA: TGTGCCAGCAGTGAAAGGGGGAGAGCTAACTATGGCTACACCTTC

J gene: TRBJ2-5
clone size: NA
V gene: TRBV10-3
D gene: TRBD1
CDR3 protein: CAISLDRRRRETQYF
CDR3 DNA: TGTGCCATCAGTCTGGACAGGAGGAGGCGAGAGACCCAGTACTTC

J gene: TRBJ2-6
clone size: NA
V gene: TRBV19
D gene: NA
CDR3 protein: CATAASGANVLTF
CDR3 DNA: TGTGCCACCGCAGCGTCCGGGGCCAACGTCCTGACTTTC

J gene: TRBJ2-7
clone size: NA
V gene: TRBV28
D gene: TRBD2
CDR3 protein: CASSLPATTSGSAPVEQYF
CDR3 DNA: TGTGCCAGCAGCCTTCCTGCTACTACTAGCGGGAGCGCCCCGGTCGAGCAGTACTTC

J gene: TRBJ2-3
clone size: NA
V gene: TRBV6-6
D gene: NA
CDR3 protein: CASSIGSPRGTDTQYF
CDR3 DNA: TGTGCCAGCAGTATAGGTAGCCCCAGGGGCACAGATACGCAGTATTTT

J gene: TRBJ1-5
clone size: NA
V gene: TRBV7-9
D gene: NA
CDR3 protein: CASSLGREGNQPQHF
CDR3 DNA: TGTGCCAGCAGCTTAGGCAGGGAAGGCAATCAGCCCCAGCATTTT

J gene: TRBJ2-1
clone size: few
V gene: TRBV5-1
D gene: TRBD2
CDR3 protein: CASSLRTSGRKNEQFF
CDR3 DNA: TGCGCCAGCAGCCTCCGGACTAGCGGGAGGAAGAATGAGCAGTTCTTC

J gene: TRBJ1-1
clone size: NA
V gene: TRBV6-5
D gene: TRBD1
CDR3 protein: CASSQGQGRHTEAFF
CDR3 DNA: TGTGCCAGCAGCCAGGGACAGGGGAGACACACTGAAGCTTTCTTT

J gene: TRBJ2-4
clone size: once
V gene: TRBV29-1
D gene: TRBD2
CDR3 protein: CSAPIARGRALKNIQYF
CDR3 DNA: TGCAGCGCCCCTATCGCTCGGGGGAGGGCCCTCAAAAACATTCAGTACTTC

J gene: TRBJ2-7
clone size: few
V gene: TRBV19
D gene: TRBD2
CDR3 protein: CASSMRTPGGTYEQYF
CDR3 DNA: TGTGCCAGTAGTATGAGGACGCCCGGGGGGACCTACGAGCAGTACTTC

J gene: TRBJ2-7
clone size: once
V gene: TRBV12-2
D gene: NA
CDR3 protein: CASRTQPRDCRYEQYF
CDR3 DNA: TGTGCAAGTCGCACCCAGCCCCGGGACTGTCGCTACGAGCAGTACTTC

J gene: TRBJ1-2
clone size: NA
V gene: TRBV5-6
D gene: TRBD1
CDR3 protein: CASSWRTGTNYGYTF
CDR3 DNA: TGTGCCAGCAGCTGGAGGACAGGGACGAACTATGGCTACACCTTC

J gene: TRBJ1-2
clone size: NA
V gene: TRBV25-1
D gene: NA
CDR3 protein: CASSGRRGANYGYTF
CDR3 DNA: TGTGCCAGCAGTGGGAGACGGGGGGCTAACTATGGCTACACCTTC

J gene: TRBJ2-1
clone size: NA
V gene: TRBV18
D gene: TRBD1
CDR3 protein: CASSPPGQGDNEQFF
CDR3 DNA: TGTGCCAGCTCACCACCGGGACAGGGGGACAATGAGCAGTTCTTC

J gene: TRBJ1-5
clone size: NA
V gene: TRBV10-3
D gene: TRBD1
CDR3 protein: CAISERQGALANQPQHF
CDR3 DNA: TGTGCCATCAGTGAACGACAGGGGGCATTGGCAAATCAGCCCCAGCATTTT

J gene: TRBJ2-2
clone size: NA
V gene: TRBV10-3
D gene: NA
CDR3 protein: CAIEARGELFF
CDR3 DNA: TGTGCCATCGAGGCAAGAGGGGAGCTGTTTTTT

J gene: TRBJ2-5
clone size: NA
V gene: TRBV5-1
D gene: NA
CDR3 protein: CASRGVSPEETQYF
CDR3 DNA: TGCGCCAGTAGAGGAGTGAGCCCCGAAGAGACCCAGTACTTC